One and the same sample provided the 18 T cell receptor beta chains below, sequenced in a study of post-analysis software for immune sequencing data. Findings and caveats of the study: Relative to controls, patients had about five TRBV segments at higher frequency, with TRBV5-6, TRBV5-1 and TRBV20-1 among these.

For these receptors, no antigen is known. Presence of unique molecular identifiers characterized the TCR beta cDNA libraries. TCRdb itself ran the PCR reads through MiXCR, one entry per CDR3 protein. The table includes hundreds of thousands of distinct CDR3 sequences, around 53% detected once. Material for sequencing was blood. The source is a girl aged 10-17 years with multiple sclerosis.

This clonotype was observed a few times. The V and J genes are TRBV2 and TRBJ2-1; D unclear. V was clipped by 1 base and J by 3 bases, with 10 bases between them. The germline V gene encodes CDR1 SNHLY and CDR2 FYNNEI. This CDR3 spans 15 amino acids. The chain's CDR3 is CASSEGPLNYNEQFF. The CDR3 nucleotides read TGTGCCAGCAGTGAAGGTCCCTTGAACTACAATGAGCAGTTCTTC.

The chain uses TRBV29-1 and TRBJ2-7; D may be TRBD2 (5 bases). V gave up 6 bases and J gave up 1 base, with 19 bases separating them. The CDR3 is 15 amino acids. Germline CDR1 reads SQVTM; CDR2 reads ANQGSEA. DNA of the CDR3: TGCAGCGTGGCGCATAGACTATCCGAGTCCTACGAGCAGTACTTC. Translating gives CSVAHRLSESYEQYF.

The chain combines TRBV3-1 with TRBJ2-1; D tentatively reads TRBD1 or TRBD2 (5 bases each). Between the trimmed V and J ends, which lost 1 base and 2 bases, there was a span of 9 bases. The CDR3 spans 15 residues. Germline V CDR1 and CDR2: LGHDT, YNNKEL (reference sequence). This CDR3 is CASSQGWGTYNEQFF. The DNA for the CDR3 is TGTGCCAGCAGCCAAGGCTGGGGGACCTACAATGAGCAGTTCTTC.

V gene TRBV29-1 combines with J gene TRBJ2-5, with a weak D call TRBD2 (6 bases). Trimming shortened V by 5 bases and J by 11 bases, and 18 bases separated the two germline ends. The CDR3 has 12 residues. Germline lookup yields CDR1 SQVTM and CDR2 ANQGSEA. CDR3 region: CSVLRGGFEQYF. Here the CDR3 DNA reads TGCAGCGTTTTAAGGGGAGGATTTGAGCAGTACTTC.

The chain has TRBV5-5 and TRBJ2-3; D may be TRBD2 (6 bases). CDR1 and CDR2 from the germline V gene are SGHKS and YYEKEE (reference sequence). The CDR3 loop spans 16 amino acids. Trimming pared 0 bases from V and 0 bases from J, leaving 11 bases between. The CDR3: CASSLAERVSTDTQYF. The DNA for the CDR3 is TGTGCCAGCAGCTTGGCCGAGCGGGTGAGCACAGATACGCAGTATTTT.

The V and J genes are TRBV5-1 and TRBJ2-3; D gene unclear. CDR3 size: 13 residues. Germline CDR1 reads SGHRS; CDR2 reads YFSETQ. V was shortened by 3 bases and J by 4 bases, with 9 bases between the two germline ends. The CDR3: CASSSTGPDTQYF. CDR3 in DNA: TGCGCCAGCAGCTCGACTGGACCAGATACGCAGTATTTT.

This sequence joins TRBV5-1 and TRBJ1-3; 7 nucleotides match TRBD1. CDR3 length equals 15 residues. V lost 4 bases to trimming and J lost 3 bases; unmatched junction nucleotides: 7. Germline V gene data show CDR1 as SGHRS and CDR2 as YFSETQ. Here the CDR3 DNA reads TGCGCCAGCAGCGCGGGACAGAATTATGGAAACACCATATATTTT. It specifies CASSAGQNYGNTIYF.

This rearrangement joins TRBV10-3 to TRBJ1-2; TRBD1 might be the D (6 bases). CDR1 is ENHRY, CDR2 SYGVKD, per germline. The CDR3 runs to 16 residues. Trimming cost V 3 bases and J 2 bases, with 16 bases left between them. CDR3 sequence (DNA): TGTGCCATCAGTGACCCTGGCCAGGGGAAAAACTATGGCTACACCTTC. This gives the protein CAISDPGQGKNYGYTF.

This clonotype was picked up a small number of times. The J gene is TRBJ1-1, the V gene TRBV27, with D possibly being TRBD1 (6 bases). In germline, CDR1 is MNHEY, CDR2 SMNVEV (reference sequence). Between the trimmed V and J ends, which lost 7 bases and 1 base, there was a span of 10 bases. The CDR3 contains 13 residues. The CDR3 nucleotides are TGTGCCAGCATAAAACAGGGGAACACTGAAGCTTTCTTT. This encodes CASIKQGNTEAFF.

This clonotype occurred a few times. This sequence may be a read error, since a much larger clone differs from it by one base. The genes are TRBV7-9 and TRBJ2-5; D is unresolved. Matching the DNA end better, TRBJ2-1 makes the J call doubtful. CDR1 and CDR2 from the germline V gene are SEHNR and FQNEAQ (reference sequence). The CDR3 runs to 11 residues. The CDR3 loop is CASSHQETQFF. CDR3 nucleotide sequence: TGTGCCAGCAGCCACCAAGAGACCCAGTTCTTC.

CDR3 amino acids: CASSTSRGPTDTQYF. CDR3 DNA: TGTGCCAGCAGTACGTCCCGGGGGCCCACAGATACGCAGTATTTT. The chain joins TRBV7-9 to TRBJ2-3; D assignment may be TRBD1 or TRBD2 (6 bases each). The germline gives CDR1 SEHNR, CDR2 FQNEAQ (reference sequence). The CDR3 runs 15 residues. Between the trimmed V and J ends, which lost 6 bases and 2 bases, there was a span of 15 bases.

The chain employs TRBV19 and TRBJ2-5; D is possibly TRBD1 (6 bases). The CDR3 has 12 amino acids. V was trimmed by 4 bases and J by 11 bases, leaving 14 bases between them. In germline, CDR1 is LNHDA, CDR2 SQIVND (reference sequence). The CDR3 DNA follows: TGTGCCAGTAGTACGATAACAGGGCAGCAGTACTTC. The encoded protein is CASSTITGQQYF.

The J gene is TRBJ2-7, the V gene TRBV12-3 or TRBV12-4, with 8 nucleotides matching TRBD2. Germline trimming cut 5 bases from V and 7 bases from J; bases unmatched to any gene: 13. The CDR3 extends over 15 amino acids. The CDR3 protein is CASSRSPAGAGEQYF. The DNA of the CDR3 is TGTGCCAGCAGTCGAAGCCCAGCGGGAGCGGGAGAGCAGTACTTC.

V and J are TRBV29-1 and TRBJ2-2; D might be TRBD1 or TRBD2, each matching 6 bases. This CDR3 is built from 13 residues. Germline CDR1 reads SQVTM; CDR2 reads ANQGSEA. The germline V and J ends were trimmed by 7 bases and 1 base, with 10 bases remaining between them. CDR3 protein: CSGAGQNTGELFF. CDR3 DNA: TGCAGCGGCGCGGGACAGAACACCGGGGAGCTGTTTTTT.

This clonotype has a handful of counts. CDR3 DNA: TGTGCCAGCAGCTTGGGGGGCATGGACGAGCAGTACTTC. Protein product: CASSLGGMDEQYF. The V gene is TRBV7-9, the J gene TRBJ2-7; the D call may be TRBD1 or TRBD2 (6 bases each). Germline V gene lookup returns CDR1 SEHNR and CDR2 FQNEAQ (reference sequence). CDR3 length equals 13 residues. The V end lost 3 bases, the J end lost 5 bases, and 11 bases lay between the germline ends. Full variable domain (missing parts from reference TRBV7-9 and TRBJ2-7): DTGVSQNPRHKITKRGQNVTFRCDPISEHNRLYWYRQTLGQGPEFLTYFQNEAQLEKSRLLSDRFSAERPKGSFSTLEIQRTEQGDSAMYLCASSLGGMDEQYFGPGTRLTVT.

The V call is TRBV7-9, the J call TRBJ2-7; TRBD2 matches at 8 bases. The J call may be mistaken, given a closer DNA end match to TRBJ2-5. The CDR3 spans 14 residues. Germline V CDR1 and CDR2: SEHNR, FQNEAQ (reference sequence). The CDR3 region has the DNA TGTGCCAGCAGCGCGTCGGGAGGGGAAGAGACCCAGTACTTC. It codes for CASSASGGEETQYF.

The rearrangement uses TRBV20-1 and TRBJ2-2, with 8 bases aligning to TRBD1. Germline trimming cut 6 bases from V and 4 bases from J; bases unmatched to any gene: 4. This CDR3 is 13 amino acids long. Germline CDR1 reads DFQATT; CDR2 reads SNEGSKA (reference sequence). The CDR3 protein is CSARTGPTGELFF. The CDR3, as DNA: TGCAGTGCCAGGACAGGGCCCACCGGGGAGCTGTTTTTT.

This clonotype turned up a few times. The chain carries TRBV5-1 and TRBJ2-3; 10 bases are a match to TRBD2. With V trimmed by 0 bases and J by 3 bases, 7 bases remained unmatched. Germline V gene data show CDR1 as SGHRS and CDR2 as YFSETQ. This CDR3 comprises 17 residues. The CDR3 is CASSLGASGGPTDTQYF. The CDR3 DNA reads as TGCGCCAGCAGCTTGGGGGCTAGCGGGGGCCCTACAGATACGCAGTATTTT.